The next 20 T cell receptor beta chains were all read from a single sample in a study of cytomegalovirus exposure and HLA in healthy donors. The primer mix had 60 Vbeta and 13 Jbeta primers. Sequenced by immunoSEQ multiplex PCR; TCRdb stores in-frame clones only, minus some. The sample records 150,000 or so clones, about 68% being singletons. Material: PBMCs. Receptor source: a female donor in good health and CMV-seronegative.

This clone was recorded only once. V is TRBV18 and J is TRBJ1-2; TRBD1 matches 12 bases. There are 15 residues in the CDR3. Germline values: CDR1 KGHSH, CDR2 LQKENI. Trimming cost V 4 bases and J 6 bases; bases outside gene matches: 6. CDR3 protein: CASSRPGQGADGYTF. CDR3 bases: TGTGCCAGCTCACGACCGGGACAGGGGGCTGATGGCTACACCTTC.

The chain joins TRBV28 to TRBJ1-1, with D maybe TRBD1 (6 bases). This CDR3 region has 14 residues. With 3 bases removed from V and 6 bases from J, the gap between germline ends came to 14 bases. Germline V lookup: CDR1 MDHEN, CDR2 SYDVKM. The CDR3 spells CASSFGGAIAEAFF. CDR3 bases: TGTGCCAGCAGTTTCGGGGGGGCAATAGCTGAAGCTTTCTTT. Based on the CDR3 plus reference TRBV28 and TRBJ1-1, the full variable domain is DVKVTQSSRYLVKRTGEKVFLECVQDMDHENMFWYRQDPGLGLRLIYFSYDVKMKEKGDIPEGYSVSREKKERFSLILESASTNQTSMYLCASSFGGAIAEAFFGQGTRLTVV.

CDR3 DNA sequence: TGTGCCAGCAGCTTGGCCCCGGGGTCCTACGAGCAGTACTTC. Amino acid sequence: CASSLAPGSYEQYF. The chain couples TRBV5-5 to TRBJ2-7, with a tentative D call TRBD2 (5 bases). The CDR3 totals 14 residues. The germline V and J ends were trimmed by 0 bases and 1 base, with 8 bases remaining between them. Germline assignment: CDR1 SGHKS and CDR2 YYEKEE (reference sequence).

The chain joins TRBV7-6 to TRBJ2-7; 10 bases are a match to TRBD1. The length of the CDR3 is 13 residues. Germline V CDR1 and CDR2: SGHVS, FNYEAQ. V lost 8 bases and J lost 6; bases outside the gene matches: 7. The CDR3: CASGPRQGAEQYF. CDR3 bases: TGTGCCAGCGGACCTCGACAGGGGGCCGAGCAGTACTTC.

The chain recombines TRBV28 with TRBJ2-1; D gene unclear. The CDR3 sequence is 12 residues long. Germline CDR1 is MDHEN and CDR2 is SYDVKM. V dropped 3 bases and J dropped 8 bases, with 8 bases sitting between them. CDR3 bases: TGTGCCAGCAGTTTCGAGGCCGATGAGCAGTTCTTC. It is translated as CASSFEADEQFF.

The rearrangement joins TRBV7-6 to TRBJ2-5, with a tentative D call TRBD2 (6 bases). With 5 bases removed from V and 1 base from J, the gap between germline ends came to 14 bases. Germline V gives CDR1 SGHVS, CDR2 FNYEAQ. This CDR3 has 15 residues. The CDR3 DNA sequence: TGTGCCAGCAGCGCAGGAGGGCCGGTCCAAGAGACCCAGTACTTC. Translating it yields CASSAGGPVQETQYF.

V usage is TRBV11-2 and J usage is TRBJ2-1, with D maybe TRBD2 (6 bases). V was clipped by 5 bases and J by 7 bases, with 24 bases between them. The CDR3 loop spans 17 amino acids. Germline values: CDR1 SGHAT, CDR2 FQNNGV. In DNA, the CDR3 is TGTGCCAGCAGCCGCATAAGTAGGACTAAATTTCGGAATGAGCAGTTCTTC. Protein: CASSRISRTKFRNEQFF.

The chain employs TRBV7-2 and TRBJ2-6, with 9 bases identical to TRBD1. Looked up from germline, CDR1 is SGHTA and CDR2 is FQGNSA. The ends lost 6 bases at V and 1 base at J; junction bases unmatched: 10. The CDR3 runs 18 residues. CDR3 DNA: TGTGCCAGCAGTCTTCCGGGACAGGGTGTGTCTGGGGCCAACGTCCTGACTTTC. This codes for CASSLPGQGVSGANVLTF.

This chain links TRBV7-2 with TRBJ1-1; 8 bases match TRBD1. Trimming removed 8 bases from V and 5 bases from J; junction bases left unmatched: 10. The CDR3 is made up of 14 amino acids. Germline V gene lookup returns CDR1 SGHTA and CDR2 FQGNSA. DNA for the CDR3: TGTGCCAGCCTAACTACCGGACAGGGAACTGAAGCTTTCTTT. This encodes CASLTTGQGTEAFF.

This chain uses TRBV27 with TRBJ2-1, with TRBD2 matching 12 bases. Germline V gene lookup returns CDR1 MNHEY and CDR2 SMNVEV (reference sequence). J was trimmed by 7 bases and V by 1 base; bases with no gene match: 2. This CDR3 is built from 15 residues. CDR3 in amino acids: CASSLLTSGGNEQFF. Here the CDR3 DNA reads TGTGCCAGCAGTTTATTGACTAGCGGGGGAAATGAGCAGTTCTTC.

This rearrangement joins TRBV7-9 to TRBJ1-1; possible D gene TRBD1, 5 bases. The CDR3 sequence is 13 residues long. The V and J ends lost 4 bases and 1 base respectively, with 7 bases between them. In germline, CDR1 is SEHNR, CDR2 FQNEAQ (reference sequence). CDR3 DNA sequence: TGTGCCAGCAGCTCGCAGGGGAACACTGAAGCTTTCTTT. It codes for CASSSQGNTEAFF.

In the case of this clone: The junction departs from germline at one end; a sequencing error may be responsible. This sequence joins TRBV5-6 and TRBJ2-6, with D possibly matching TRBD1 (5 bases). The germline gives CDR1 SGHDT, CDR2 YYEEEE. This CDR3 is 15 amino acids long. In DNA form, the CDR3 reads TGTGCCAGCAGCCTCGGGCCCTCTGGGGCCAACGGCCTGACTTTC. Translating it yields CASSLGPSGANGLTF.

The V gene is TRBV9, the J gene TRBJ2-1; 7 nucleotides align to TRBD2. CDR1 SGDLS and CDR2 YYNGEE come from the germline V gene. J was trimmed by 2 bases and V by 4 bases; bases with no gene match: 9. CDR3 length: 16 amino acids. The CDR3 protein is CASSTQGAGAYNEQFF. The CDR3 DNA reads TGTGCCAGCAGCACCCAGGGTGCGGGGGCCTACAATGAGCAGTTCTTC. The full variable domain, rest sourced from reference TRBV9 and TRBJ2-1, is DSGVTQTPKHLITATGQRVTLRCSPRSGDLSVYWYQQSLDQGLQFLIQYYNGEERAKGNILERFSAQQFPDLHSELNLSSLELGDSALYFCASSTQGAGAYNEQFFGPGTRLTVL.

This clone was seen a few times. This sequence joins TRBV2 and TRBJ2-7; possibly TRBD1 for D (6 bases). This CDR3 contains 14 residues. Trimming took 6 bases from V and 10 from J, leaving 22 bases between them. CDR1 and CDR2 from the germline V gene are SNHLY and FYNNEI. The CDR3 here is CASRENHSDSRQYF. The CDR3 bases are TGTGCCAGCAGGGAAAACCACTCGGACAGCCGACAGTACTTC.

The gene calls are TRBV27 and TRBJ1-2; TRBD1 agrees at 12 bases. CDR1 MNHEY and CDR2 SMNVEV come from the germline V gene (reference sequence). With 0 bases clipped from V and 4 bases from J, the junction kept 3 bases outside the gene matches. The CDR3 runs 16 residues. For the CDR3, the DNA is TGTGCCAGCAGTTTATCGGGACAGGGGGCGATCTATGGCTACACCTTC. Translation gives CASSLSGQGAIYGYTF.

The chain carries TRBV7-9 and TRBJ1-4; no definite D call. The CDR3 totals 14 residues. Germline CDR1 is SEHNR and CDR2 is FQNEAQ (reference sequence). With 11 bases removed from V and 1 base from J, the gap between germline ends came to 14 bases. CDR3 sequence: CAFRRLLTNEKLFF. CDR3 sequence (DNA): TGTGCCTTCCGGCGGCTCCTAACTAATGAAAAACTGTTTTTT. Full variable domain (missing parts from reference TRBV7-9 and TRBJ1-4): DTGVSQNPRHKITKRGQNVTFRCDPISEHNRLYWYRQTLGQGPEFLTYFQNEAQLEKSRLLSDRFSAERPKGSFSTLEIQRTEQGDSAMYLCAFRRLLTNEKLFFGSGTQLSVL.

The chain combines TRBV18 with TRBJ1-1; D is unclear. Looked up from germline, CDR1 is KGHSH and CDR2 is LQKENI. V lost 2 bases and J lost 4, with 5 bases in between. This CDR3 has 12 residues. CDR3 DNA sequence: TGTGCCAGCTCACCAGGGAGCACTGAAGCTTTCTTT. Amino acids: CASSPGSTEAFF.

This clone has more than one count but fewer than ten. The chain combines TRBV5-4 with TRBJ2-2, with TRBD2 identical over 8 bases. Germline assignment: CDR1 SGHNT and CDR2 YYREEE (reference sequence). Trimming at V came to 4 bases and at J to 5 bases, leaving 7 bases not matched to a gene. CDR3 length equals 15 residues. Written as DNA, the CDR3 is TGTGCCAGCAGCGCGACGGGAGGGCAAACCGGGGAGCTGTTTTTT. Protein: CASSATGGQTGELFF.

The rearrangement links TRBV7-9 to TRBJ2-7; TRBD2 matches 8 bases. The V and J ends lost 4 bases and 4 bases, in that order; junction bases with no gene match: 9. Germline V gives CDR1 SEHNR, CDR2 FQNEAQ (reference sequence). The CDR3 covers 15 residues. CDR3 region: CASSSRGGKSYEQYF. In nucleotides, the CDR3 is TGTGCCAGCAGCTCCCGGGGGGGGAAGAGTTACGAGCAGTACTTC. Using reference TRBV7-9 and TRBJ2-7 for the parts outside the CDR3, the full variable domain is DTGVSQNPRHKITKRGQNVTFRCDPISEHNRLYWYRQTLGQGPEFLTYFQNEAQLEKSRLLSDRFSAERPKGSFSTLEIQRTEQGDSAMYLCASSSRGGKSYEQYFGPGTRLTVT.

The gene calls are TRBV9 and TRBJ2-6, with TRBD1 identical over 7 bases. The germline CDR1 and CDR2 sequences are SGDLS and YYNGEE. With V trimmed by 0 bases and J by 3 bases, 12 bases remained unmatched. The CDR3 is 19 amino acids. CDR3 in amino acids: CASSVGGRDSSFGANVLTF. In DNA form, the CDR3 reads TGTGCCAGCAGCGTAGGGGGACGGGACAGCTCATTTGGGGCCAACGTCCTGACTTTC.